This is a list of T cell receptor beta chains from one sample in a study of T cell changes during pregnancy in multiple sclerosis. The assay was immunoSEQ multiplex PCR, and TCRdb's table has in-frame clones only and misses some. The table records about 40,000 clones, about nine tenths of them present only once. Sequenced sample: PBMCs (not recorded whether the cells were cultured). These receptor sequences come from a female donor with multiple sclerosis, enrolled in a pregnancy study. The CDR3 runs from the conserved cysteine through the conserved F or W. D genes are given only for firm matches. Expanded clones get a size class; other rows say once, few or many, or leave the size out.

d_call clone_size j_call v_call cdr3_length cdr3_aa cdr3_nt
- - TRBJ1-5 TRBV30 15 CAWSLYGQLDQPQHF TGTGCCTGGAGTCTCTACGGACAGTTGGATCAGCCCCAGCATTTT
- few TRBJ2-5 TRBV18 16 CASSPTHAVAKETQYF TGTGCCAGCTCACCAACGCATGCGGTTGCCAAAGAGACCCAGTACTTC
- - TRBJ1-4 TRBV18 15 CASSPPGARDEKLFF TGTGCCAGCTCACCACCGGGGGCTAGGGATGAAAAACTGTTTTTT
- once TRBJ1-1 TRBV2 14 CASSEGRVGTEAFF TGTGCCAGCAGTGAGGGTAGGGTGGGCACTGAAGCTTTCTTT
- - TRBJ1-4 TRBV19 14 CASSAGQTNEKLFF TGTGCCAGTAGTGCGGGACAAACTAATGAAAAACTGTTTTTT
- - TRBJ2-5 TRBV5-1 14 CASSSRGGQETQYF TGCGCCAGCAGTTCCAGGGGGGGCCAAGAGACCCAGTACTTC
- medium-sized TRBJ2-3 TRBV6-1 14 CASKAPDGRDTQYF TGTGCCAGTAAGGCCCCAGACGGGCGGGATACGCAGTATTTT
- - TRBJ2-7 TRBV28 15 CASSPFRDKSYEQYF TGTGCCAGCAGCCCTTTCCGGGACAAGTCCTACGAGCAGTACTTC
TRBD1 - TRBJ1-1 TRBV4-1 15 CASSPLRGLITEAFF TGCGCCAGCAGCCCCCTAAGGGGGCTGATCACTGAAGCTTTCTTT
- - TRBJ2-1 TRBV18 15 CASSPGRQDGNEQFF TGTGCCAGCTCACCAGGCCGGCAGGACGGGAATGAGCAGTTCTTC
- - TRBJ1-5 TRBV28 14 CASSPGTPLVSRHF TGTGCCAGCAGTCCCGGGACCCCGCTCGTCAGCCGGCATTTT
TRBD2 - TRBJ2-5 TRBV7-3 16 CASSLGGRGLGETQYF TGTGCCAGCAGCTTGGGCGGGAGGGGGTTAGGAGAGACCCAGTACTTC
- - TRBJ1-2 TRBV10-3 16 CAISEGTVLDLRGYTF TGTGCCATCAGCGAAGGGACCGTTCTTGATCTTAGGGGCTACACCTTC
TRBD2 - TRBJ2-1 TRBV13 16 CASSSIAGSSYNEQFF TGTGCCAGCAGCTCGATAGCGGGAAGCTCCTACAATGAGCAGTTCTTC
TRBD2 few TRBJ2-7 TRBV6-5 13 CASSRAGGYEQYF TGTGCCAGCAGCAGGGCGGGGGGGTACGAGCAGTACTTC
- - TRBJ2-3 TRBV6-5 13 CASSHLDTDTQYF TGTGCCAGCAGTCACCTAGACACAGATACGCAGTATTTT
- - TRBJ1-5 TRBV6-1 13 CASRVQSNQPQHF TGTGCCAGCAGGGTGCAGAGCAATCAGCCCCAGCATTTT
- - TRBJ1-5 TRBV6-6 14 CASSSFKEGLPQHF TGTGCCAGCAGTTCGTTTAAAGAGGGGCTGCCCCAGCATTTT
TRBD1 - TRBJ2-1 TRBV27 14 CASSTRQGAGEQFF TGTGCCAGCAGTACCAGACAGGGGGCAGGTGAGCAGTTCTTC
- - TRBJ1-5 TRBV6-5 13 CASSTGSNQPQHF TGTGCCAGCAGCACAGGGAGCAATCAGCCCCAGCATTTT
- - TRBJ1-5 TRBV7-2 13 CASSLRGGQPQHF TGTGCCAGCAGCTTACGGGGGGGTCAGCCCCAGCATTTT
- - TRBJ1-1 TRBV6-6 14 CASSYSRSGNEAFF TGTGCCAGCAGTTACTCACGGTCCGGGAATGAAGCTTTCTTT
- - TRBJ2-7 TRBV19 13 CASSLTAEYEQYF TGTGCCAGTAGTTTGACAGCCGAATACGAGCAGTACTTC
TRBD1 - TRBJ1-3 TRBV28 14 CASSTRTGKNTIYF TGTGCCAGCAGTACAAGGACAGGGAAGAACACCATATATTTT
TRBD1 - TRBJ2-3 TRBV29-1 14 CSVVRGQPTDTQYF TGCAGCGTTGTCAGGGGGCAACCCACAGATACGCAGTATTTT
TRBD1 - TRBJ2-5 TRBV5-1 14 CASSWGTGQETQYF TGCGCCAGCAGCTGGGGGACAGGGCAAGAGACCCAGTACTTC
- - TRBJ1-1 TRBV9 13 CASSVGGRTEAFF TGTGCCAGCAGCGTGGGAGGGAGGACTGAAGCTTTCTTT
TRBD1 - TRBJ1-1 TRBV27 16 CASSRTGDVMNTEAFF TGTGCCAGCAGCCGGACAGGGGACGTCATGAACACTGAAGCTTTCTTT
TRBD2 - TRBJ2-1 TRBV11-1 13 CASNLGLAGPQFF TGTGCCAGCAACTTGGGACTAGCGGGACCGCAGTTCTTC
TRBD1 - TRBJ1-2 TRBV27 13 CASRPDRAGGYTF TGTGCCAGCAGGCCGGACAGGGCTGGTGGCTACACCTTC
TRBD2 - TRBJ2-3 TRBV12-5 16 CASGLVESGNTDTQYF TGTGCTAGTGGTTTGGTAGAAAGCGGGAACACAGATACGCAGTATTTT
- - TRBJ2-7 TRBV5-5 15 CASSVGTDPSYEQYF TGTGCCAGCAGCGTAGGGACCGATCCTTCCTACGAGCAGTACTTC
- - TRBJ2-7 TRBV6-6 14 CASSYGGASYEQYF TGTGCCAGCAGTTACGGCGGGGCGTCCTACGAGCAGTACTTC
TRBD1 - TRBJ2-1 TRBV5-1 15 CASSTAGTVYNEQFF TGCGCCAGCAGCACCGCCGGGACAGTTTACAATGAGCAGTTCTTC
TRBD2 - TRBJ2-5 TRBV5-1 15 CASSLGLAAQETQYF TGCGCCAGCAGCTTGGGGCTAGCGGCCCAAGAGACCCAGTACTTC
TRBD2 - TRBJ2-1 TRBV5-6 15 CASSWSGSSYNEQFF TGTGCCAGCAGCTGGAGCGGGAGTTCGTACAATGAGCAGTTCTTC
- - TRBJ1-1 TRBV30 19 CAWSVRPLKSVGSGTEAFF TGTGCCTGGAGTGTTCGACCTTTAAAGTCCGTGGGATCGGGCACTGAAGCTTTCTTT
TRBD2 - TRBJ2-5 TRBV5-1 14 CASSGGTSKETQYF TGCGCCAGCAGCGGCGGGACTAGTAAAGAGACCCAGTACTTC
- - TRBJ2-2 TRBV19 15 CASSILLRNTGELFF TGTGCCAGTAGTATATTACTTAGGAACACCGGGGAGCTGTTTTTT
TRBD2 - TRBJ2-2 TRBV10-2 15 CASGLAGGAIGELFF TGCGCCAGCGGCTTAGCGGGAGGGGCGATCGGGGAGCTGTTTTTT
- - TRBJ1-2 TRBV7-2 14 CASSTLVSNYGYTF TGTGCCAGCAGCACACTGGTTTCCAACTATGGCTACACCTTC
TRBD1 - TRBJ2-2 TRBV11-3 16 CASSLAGTGNTGELFF TGTGCCAGCAGCTTGGCCGGGACAGGGAACACCGGGGAGCTGTTTTTT
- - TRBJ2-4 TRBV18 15 CASSPLQGGKNIQYF TGTGCCAGCTCACCACTGCAGGGGGGCAAAAACATTCAGTACTTC